The T cell receptor (beta chain) under discussion was sequenced for a study of regulatory T cells in long-lasting Graves disease. Study-level background: More than 5 years of antithyroid drugs with positive TSH receptor antibodies defined persistent Graves' disease.

The time point is: persistent/refractory GD, antithyroid drugs over 5 years with positive TRAb. With RNA extracted from PBMCs as input, the TCR library was made. This clonotype was detected ten times or more. Its antigen is as yet unknown. iRepertoire HTBI primers and Arm-PCR of CDR3 regions built TCR beta libraries. TCRdb ran MiXCR on the multiplex PCR reads and lists one entry per CDR3 protein. The sample shows roughly 450,000 distinct CDR3 sequences, about a fifth of them seen only once. Overall study findings and caveats: Preferential use of TRBV28, TRBJ1-2 and TRBJ2-5 was seen in persistent disease. New patients shared more than 950 public clonotypes, and persistent patients shared more, with about 2,700. Graves' patients with persistent disease showed TCR diversity lower than patients newly diagnosed.

This CDR3 is 14 amino acids long. Trimming left V 7 bases short and J 2 bases short, with 15 bases between. The chain combines TRBV12-3 or TRBV12-4 with TRBJ2-7; tentatively, D is TRBD2 (5 bases). The origin of this receptor is a female donor with Graves disease. The material was peripheral blood mononuclear cells (PBMCs), obtained when the disease was refractory, from a patient treated with antithyroid drugs. CDR3 sequence (DNA): TGTGCCAGCACCTCAGGCGGGCGAACCTACGAGCAGTACTTC. As protein: CASTSGGRTYEQYF.